This entry lists 17 T cell receptor beta chains sequenced from one sample in a study of T-cell memory formation after mild COVID-19. TCRdb used MiXCR to reprocess the 5' RACE reads, holding one entry per CDR3 protein. The table shows approximately 440,000 distinct CDR3 sequences, with around 20% occurring only once. The specimen was PBMCs or a T cell subset sorted from them (not recorded which). These receptors were taken from an adult woman who had mild COVID-19 (a few samples of this study predate the infection). Cell type and time point are not known.

This clonotype was detected only a few times. The chain is built from TRBV6-4 and TRBJ1-1; TRBD1 matches 9 bases. The CDR3 has 14 residues. CDR1 is MRHNA, CDR2 SNTAGT, per germline. V shed 5 bases, J shed 4 bases, and the junction held 5 bases outside the gene matches. For the CDR3, the DNA is TGTGCCAGCAGTATGACAGGGGGGTTCACTGAAGCTTTCTTT. This encodes CASSMTGGFTEAFF.

This clonotype was seen a few times. V and J are TRBV4-1 and TRBJ1-4, with TRBD1 identical over 7 bases. J lost 4 bases, V lost 7 bases, and 12 bases had no gene match. The CDR3 length is 16 residues. Germline V lookup: CDR1 MGHRA, CDR2 YSYEKL. In nucleotides, the CDR3 is TGCGCCAGCACCCGACCCGGAGGGGGCAGTAATGAAAAACTGTTTTTT. Translation gives CASTRPGGGSNEKLFF.

This sequence joins TRBV5-1 and TRBJ2-3; a possible D gene is TRBD2 (5 bases). Per germline, CDR1 SGHRS and CDR2 YFSETQ. V was cut by 2 bases and J by 7 bases, with 14 bases left in between. This CDR3 contains 14 residues. The CDR3 loop reads CASSFRDFLYTQYF. CDR3 DNA: TGCGCCAGCAGCTTCCGGGATTTTCTCTATACGCAGTATTTT.

The chain uses TRBV19 and TRBJ1-1; D gene unclear. This CDR3 is built from 13 residues. The germline CDR1 and CDR2 sequences are LNHDA and SQIVND (reference sequence). V was trimmed by 7 bases and J by 6 bases, leaving 15 bases between them. CDR3 residues: CASIAGLLAEAFF. In nucleotides, the CDR3 is TGTGCCAGTATTGCGGGTCTTCTCGCTGAAGCTTTCTTT.

This clonotype has only a few counts. The chain couples TRBV7-8 to TRBJ2-3; TRBD2 matches at 13 bases. The CDR3 contains 16 residues. Germline CDR1 reads SGHVS; CDR2 reads FQNEAQ. Unmatched junction bases numbered 7, after V lost 5 bases and J lost 5 bases. In nucleotides, the CDR3 is TGTGCCAGCAGCCTCGGGACTAGCGGGATGCGAGATACGCAGTATTTT. This sequence encodes CASSLGTSGMRDTQYF.

This chain uses TRBV3-1 with TRBJ1-1; D is uncertain. Trimming removed 3 bases from V and 6 bases from J, with 11 bases in between. Per the germline V gene, CDR1 is LGHDT and CDR2 is YNNKEL (reference sequence). The CDR3 covers 13 residues. CDR3 bases: TGTGCCAGCAGCCAGATGGCGGCGGCTGAAGCTTTCTTT. This codes for CASSQMAAAEAFF.

The gene calls are TRBV29-1 and TRBJ2-1, with 11 bases lining up with TRBD2. The CDR3 is 15 amino acids. Per germline, CDR1 SQVTM and CDR2 ANQGSEA. J lost 7 bases, V lost 5 bases, and 10 bases had no gene match. CDR3 nucleotides: TGCAGCGTTCTCATAGCGGGGGGGCCCCGTAATGAGCAGTTCTTC. Amino acid sequence: CSVLIAGGPRNEQFF.

V usage is TRBV5-1 and J usage is TRBJ2-7; D gene ambiguous. With 5 bases removed from V and 3 bases from J, the gap between germline ends came to 12 bases. This CDR3 contains 13 residues. Germline lookup yields CDR1 SGHRS and CDR2 YFSETQ. For the CDR3, the DNA is TGCGCCAGCAGGTCAGCGAACGACTACGAGCAGTACTTC. Its protein product is CASRSANDYEQYF.

The chain combines TRBV7-9 with TRBJ2-5; D call uncertain. Trimming pared 7 bases from V and 5 bases from J, leaving 14 bases between. The length of the CDR3 is 13 residues. Germline values: CDR1 SEHNR, CDR2 FQNEAQ (reference sequence). CDR3 amino acids: CASTWAERETQYF. CDR3 nucleotide sequence: TGTGCCAGCACCTGGGCGGAACGGGAGACCCAGTACTTC.

The rearrangement uses TRBV20-1 and TRBJ2-7, with 7 nucleotides matching TRBD1. Unmatched junction bases numbered 3, after V lost 0 bases and J lost 4 bases. This CDR3 is built from 13 residues. CDR1 and CDR2 (germline): DFQATT, SNEGSKA (reference sequence). The DNA for the CDR3 is TGCAGTGCTAGAGATAACAGGGGTTACGAGCAGTACTTC. Encoded protein: CSARDNRGYEQYF.

This chain links TRBV6-6 with TRBJ1-5; TRBD1 agrees at 8 bases. Trimming at V came to 3 bases and at J to 0 bases, leaving 13 bases not matched to a gene. The CDR3 sequence is 19 residues long. Germline assignment: CDR1 MNHNY and CDR2 SVGAGI (reference sequence). Written as DNA, the CDR3 is TGTGCCAGCAGTTATCATCTCTCGACAGGGGCTAATAGCAATCAGCCCCAGCATTTT. Residues: CASSYHLSTGANSNQPQHF.

V usage is TRBV4-1 and J usage is TRBJ2-1; 7 bases align to TRBD1. Germline V gene lookup returns CDR1 MGHRA and CDR2 YSYEKL. J lost 5 bases, V lost 1 base, and 2 bases had no gene match. CDR3 length: 14 amino acids. The CDR3 nucleotides read TGCGCCAGCAGCCAAGTGGGACAGCACAATGAGCAGTTCTTC. Its translation: CASSQVGQHNEQFF.

This clonotype has ten or more counts. A read error may produce the germline difference seen at one junction end. This chain connects TRBV12-3 or TRBV12-4 to TRBJ1-1; 8 nucleotides agree with TRBD1. CDR3 length equals 14 residues. The CDR3 sequence: CASSPGQGYTEAFF. The CDR3 region has the DNA TGCGCCAGCAGCCCTGGACAGGGCTACACTGAAGCTTTCTTT.

The genes are TRBV30 and TRBJ2-4; D may be TRBD1 or TRBD2 (5 bases each). Trimming pared 3 bases from V and 0 bases from J, leaving 9 bases between. The CDR3 contains 14 residues. Germline V gives CDR1 GTSNPN, CDR2 SVGIG (reference sequence). The CDR3 DNA is TGTGCCTGGAGCGGGACCCCAGCCAAAAACATTCAGTACTTC. Translating it yields CAWSGTPAKNIQYF.

This clonotype was counted at least ten times. This rearrangement joins TRBV5-1 to TRBJ1-2; no clear D. CDR3 length: 12 residues. Looked up from germline, CDR1 is SGHRS and CDR2 is YFSETQ. Trimming cost V 0 bases and J 7 bases, with 7 bases left between them. The CDR3 sequence is CASSLDVFGYTF. DNA for the CDR3: TGCGCCAGCAGCTTGGACGTTTTTGGCTACACCTTC. The full variable domain, rest sourced from reference TRBV5-1 and TRBJ1-2, is KAGVTQTPRYLIKTRGQQVTLSCSPISGHRSVSWYQQTPGQGLQFLFEYFSETQRNKGNFPGRFSGRQFSNSRSEMNVSTLELGDSALYLCASSLDVFGYTFGSGTRLTVV.

This clonotype showed up just a few times. This chain joins TRBV12-3 or TRBV12-4 and TRBJ1-1; 7 nucleotides match TRBD1. The CDR3 extends over 14 amino acids. The V segment lost 7 bases and the J segment 2 bases; nucleotides outside the gene matches: 7. This chain's CDR3 is CASKRDRRNTEAFF. CDR3 sequence (DNA): TGTGCCAGCAAACGGGACAGAAGAAACACTGAAGCTTTCTTT.

The chain employs TRBV12-3 or TRBV12-4 and TRBJ2-7; no reliable D call. Trimming took 1 base from V and 1 from J, leaving 5 bases between them. The CDR3 has 13 residues. This CDR3 is CASSLELSYEQYF. Here the CDR3 DNA reads TGTGCCAGCAGTTTAGAGCTATCCTACGAGCAGTACTTC.